This T cell receptor (beta chain) was observed in a study of CD8+ T cells in alopecia areata. RNA extraction and reverse transcription yielded cDNA as sequencing template. TCRdb's table, derived via immunoSEQ multiplex PCR, lists solely in-frame clones and lacks some. This sample has 70,000 or so clones; 25% to 30% occur once, and the top ten carry more than 13%. Regarding treatment: oral pan-JAK inhibitor, 5-10 mg twice daily. Germline V CDR1 and CDR2: SNHLY, FYNNEI. The CDR3 extends over 11 amino acids. Trimming took 6 bases from V and 10 from J; bases not matched to a gene: 0. This chain connects TRBV2 to TRBJ1-2; 12 bases line up with TRBD1. This material consisted of CD8+ T cells sorted from blood, taken at week 4, from a patient treated with tofacitinib. The TCR originated in a human donor with alopecia areata. The CDR3 loop reads CASRGQGAYTF. The CDR3 nucleotides read TGTGCCAGCAGGGGACAGGGGGCCTACACCTTC.